This T cell receptor (beta chain) came from a study of T cell clones after liver transplantation. As for the study in general: TCRbeta sequencing after a pre-transplant mixed lymphocyte reaction identified graft-donor-reactive clones, later tracked in post-transplant blood. General study results and limits: The donor-reactive repertoire was only partly measurable in two subjects, lacking donor cells.

Assay: immunoSEQ multiplex PCR; the TCRdb copy retains only in-frame clones and omits some. Among tens of thousands of clones, approximately 81% were seen once, and the ten largest hold under 2.5%. V was cut by 0 bases and J by 3 bases, with 9 bases left in between. Germline V gene data show CDR1 as SGHRS and CDR2 as YFSETQ. The CDR3 totals 15 residues. A note on this clone: Antigen: not known.

J is TRBJ2-2 and V is TRBV5-1; D could derive from TRBD1 or TRBD2 (6 bases each). The source of this sequence is a human patient who received a liver transplant. The graft donor may have given rise to some T cells. The specimen was CD4+ T cells from blood, collected less than 50 months after liver transplant. The CDR3 sequence: CASSLAGADTGELFF. In nucleotides, the CDR3 is TGCGCCAGCAGCTTGGCGGGGGCGGACACCGGGGAGCTGTTTTTT.